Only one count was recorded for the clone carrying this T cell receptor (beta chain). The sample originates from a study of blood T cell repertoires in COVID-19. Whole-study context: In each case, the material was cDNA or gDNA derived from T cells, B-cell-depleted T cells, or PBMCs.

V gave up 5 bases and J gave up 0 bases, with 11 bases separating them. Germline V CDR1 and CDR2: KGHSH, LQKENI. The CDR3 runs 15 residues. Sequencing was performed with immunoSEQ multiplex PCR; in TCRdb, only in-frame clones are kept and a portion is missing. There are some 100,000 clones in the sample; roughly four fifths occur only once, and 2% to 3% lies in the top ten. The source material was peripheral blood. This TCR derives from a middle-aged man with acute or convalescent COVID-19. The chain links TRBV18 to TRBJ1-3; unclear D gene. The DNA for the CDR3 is TGTGCCAGCTCAAAAGGAGGGCTCTCTGGAAACACCATATATTTT. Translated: CASSKGGLSGNTIYF. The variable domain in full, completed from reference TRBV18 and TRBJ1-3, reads NAGVMQNPRHLVRRRGQEARLRCSPMKGHSHVYWYRQLPEEGLKFMVYLQKENIIDESGMPKERFSAEFPKEGPSILRIQQVVRGDSAAYFCASSKGGLSGNTIYFGEGSWLTVV.